The 7 T cell receptor beta chains in this list originate from one sample, sequenced in a study of blood T cell repertoires in COVID-19. Sequenced by immunoSEQ multiplex PCR; TCRdb stores in-frame clones only, minus some. In the table there are about 210,000 clones, around four fifths of which are singletons. The material sequenced was peripheral blood. Every receptor here comes from a woman of 80 years or more with COVID-19, enrolled during active disease.

The chain employs TRBV5-1 and TRBJ2-1; D possibly corresponds to TRBD1 (5 bases). With 5 bases removed from V and 4 bases from J, the gap between germline ends came to 13 bases. Germline CDR1 and CDR2: SGHRS and YFSETQ. The CDR3 totals 14 residues. The CDR3 reads CASRSETVYNEQFF. The CDR3 coding sequence is TGCGCCAGCAGGTCGGAGACAGTATACAATGAGCAGTTCTTC.

The gene calls are TRBV2 and TRBJ1-2; 10 nucleotides match TRBD1. V trimming: 4 bases; J trimming: 7 bases; junction bases outside the gene matches: 3. The CDR3 runs to 13 residues. CDR1 and CDR2 from the germline V gene are SNHLY and FYNNEI. The CDR3 region is CASSGQGALGYTF. The CDR3 region has the DNA TGTGCCAGCAGTGGACAGGGGGCGCTTGGCTACACCTTC.

This clone was detected once. DNA for the CDR3: TGTGCCAGCAGCTTACAGGGCTCCTACAATGAGCAGTTCTTC. Protein: CASSLQGSYNEQFF. The chain uses TRBV5-4 and TRBJ2-1; possibly TRBD1 for D (6 bases). V shed 2 bases and J shed 0 bases, with 6 bases lying between them. The CDR3 runs 14 residues. CDR1 is SGHNT, CDR2 YYREEE, per germline (reference sequence).

As to this clone: Other DNA sequences from this sample encode an identical CDR3 as well. The chain employs TRBV6-6 and TRBJ1-5; 7 bases are shared with TRBD1. V lost 6 bases, J lost 7 bases, and 12 bases stayed unmatched. CDR1 and CDR2 (germline): MNHNY, SVGAGI (reference sequence). The CDR3 is 15 residues long. The CDR3 sequence: CASSPVAGGQQPQHF. DNA of the CDR3: TGTGCCAGCAGCCCCGTGGCAGGGGGGCAACAGCCCCAGCATTTT.

Many counts were recorded for this clone. The chain has TRBV4-1 and TRBJ2-5; 9 positions agree with TRBD2. With V trimmed by 0 bases and J by 4 bases, 3 bases remained unmatched. CDR3 length equals 15 residues. Germline assignment: CDR1 MGHRA and CDR2 YSYEKL. CDR3 amino acids: CASSQESSGAETQYF. The CDR3 region has the DNA TGCGCCAGCAGCCAAGAATCTAGCGGGGCAGAGACCCAGTACTTC.

This clone was counted once. The V and J genes are TRBV28 and TRBJ2-7, with D unresolved. CDR3 length: 12 amino acids. CDR1 MDHEN and CDR2 SYDVKM come from the germline V gene. V lost 1 base to trimming and J lost 4 bases, with 5 bases between them. DNA for the CDR3: TGTGCCAGCAGTTTATTTCCTTACGAGCAGTACGTC. Amino acids: CASSLFPYEQYV.

The chain joins TRBV30 to TRBJ1-4; 7 bases match TRBD1. In germline, CDR1 is GTSNPN, CDR2 SVGIG (reference sequence). V lost 3 bases to trimming and J lost 11 bases; unmatched junction nucleotides: 9. This CDR3 has 13 residues. The CDR3 loop is CAWRGQGVPKLFF. The CDR3 bases are TGTGCCTGGAGAGGGCAGGGGGTACCCAAACTGTTTTTT. Drawing the rest from reference TRBV30 and TRBJ1-4, the complete variable domain is SQTIHQWPATLVQPVGSPLSLECTVEGTSNPNLYWYRQAAGRGLQLLFYSVGIGQISSEVPQNLSASRPQDRQFILSSKKLLLSDSGFYLCAWRGQGVPKLFFGSGTQLSVL.